Reported below is one T cell receptor beta chain. Its target is not known. TCRdb used MiXCR to reprocess the reads, holding one entry per CDR3 protein. The repertoire holds over 100,000 distinct CDR3 sequences, with roughly a tenth as singletons. V shed 0 bases and J shed 6 bases, with 6 bases lying between them. The germline CDR1 and CDR2 sequences are SGHAT and FQNNGV. This CDR3 spans 13 amino acids. This record belongs to a study of T cell repertoires in cytomegalovirus infection. For the study at large: A matching HLA type, together with CMV infection, was signaled by public TCR beta signatures. Study-wide results and caveats: HLA-C-restricted, CMV-specific TCR beta clonotypes were dominant ex vivo.

The sequence was obtained from a human donor in good health (CMV status not recorded). Some clones in this sample may be carry-over from other donors' samples. The chain has TRBV11-2 and TRBJ2-1, with D hard to call. What was sequenced was PBMCs, sequenced either directly or after in vitro stimulation (not recorded which). The CDR3, as DNA: TGTGCCAGCAGCTTAGAGCCCTCCAATGAGCAGTTCTTC. Protein sequence: CASSLEPSNEQFF. The full variable domain, its missing parts supplied by reference TRBV11-2 and TRBJ2-1, is EAGVAQSPRYKIIEKRQSVAFWCNPISGHATLYWYQQILGQGPKLLIQFQNNGVVDDSQLPKDRFSAERLKGVDSTLKIQPAKLEDSAVYLCASSLEPSNEQFFGPGTRLTVL.